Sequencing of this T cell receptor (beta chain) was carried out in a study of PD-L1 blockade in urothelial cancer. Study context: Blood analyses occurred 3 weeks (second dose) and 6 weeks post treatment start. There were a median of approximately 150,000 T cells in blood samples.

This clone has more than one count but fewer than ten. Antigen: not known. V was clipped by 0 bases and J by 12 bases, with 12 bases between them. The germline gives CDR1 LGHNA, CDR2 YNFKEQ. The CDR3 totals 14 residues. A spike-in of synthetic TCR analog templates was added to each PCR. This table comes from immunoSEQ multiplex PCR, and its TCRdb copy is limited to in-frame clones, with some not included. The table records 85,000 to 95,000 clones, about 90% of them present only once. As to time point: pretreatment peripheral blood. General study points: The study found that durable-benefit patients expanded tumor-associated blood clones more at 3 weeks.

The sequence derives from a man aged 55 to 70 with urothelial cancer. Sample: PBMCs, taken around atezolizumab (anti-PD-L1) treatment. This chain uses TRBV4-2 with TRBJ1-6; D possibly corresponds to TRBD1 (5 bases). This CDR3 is CASSQEWPQGPLHF. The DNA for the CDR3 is TGTGCCAGCAGCCAAGAGTGGCCTCAGGGACCCCTCCACTTT.